The 22 T cell receptor beta chains below come from one sample, sequenced in a study of OX40 agonist ivuxolimab in advanced cancers. The protocol was immunoSEQ multiplex PCR, while the TCRdb copy is restricted to in-frame clones and leaves out a portion. The profile shows around 140,000 clones, around nine tenths of them singletons. Here the sequenced sample was CD4+ or CD8+ T cells sorted from blood, taken in a trial of the OX40 agonist ivuxolimab. The receptors stem from an adult with an advanced solid tumor such as melanoma, head and neck, liver or kidney cancer.

The rearrangement joins TRBV28 to TRBJ2-7, with 9 bases matching TRBD1. Germline loops: CDR1 MDHEN, CDR2 SYDVKM. This CDR3 region has 15 residues. V dropped 6 bases and J dropped 3; count of bases not matched to a gene: 9. The CDR3, as DNA: TGTGCCAGCAGGGGATTTGACAGGGGGTACTACGAGCAGTACTTC. This translates into CASRGFDRGYYEQYF. Filled out from reference TRBV28 and TRBJ2-7, the complete variable domain reads DVKVTQSSRYLVKRTGEKVFLECVQDMDHENMFWYRQDPGLGLRLIYFSYDVKMKEKGDIPEGYSVSREKKERFSLILESASTNQTSMYLCASRGFDRGYYEQYFGPGTRLTVT.

The chain combines TRBV11-3 with TRBJ2-7; D not certain. With 1 base removed from V and 6 bases from J, the gap between germline ends came to 7 bases. From germline, CDR1 is SGHNT and CDR2 YENEEA. There are 12 residues in the CDR3. CDR3 loop: CASSLAGLEQYF. CDR3 nucleotide sequence: TGTGCCAGCAGCTTAGCGGGTCTCGAGCAGTACTTC.

The chain recombines TRBV7-9 with TRBJ1-3, with D hard to call. The CDR3 has 15 residues. Trimming cost V 4 bases and J 1 base, with 11 bases left between them. Per the germline V gene, CDR1 is SEHNR and CDR2 is FQNEAQ (reference sequence). CDR3 sequence (DNA): TGTGCCAGCAGCTACCCGGGTCCATCTGGAAACACCATATATTTT. Translation gives CASSYPGPSGNTIYF.

CDR3 nucleotide sequence: TGTGCCACCGGGGCCGGCTACAATGAGCAGTTCTTC. Its protein product is CATGAGYNEQFF. The gene calls are TRBV7-3 and TRBJ2-1; D assignment may be TRBD1 or TRBD2 (5 bases each). Germline V lookup: CDR1 SGHTA, CDR2 FQGTGA. The CDR3 is made up of 12 amino acids. With 10 bases removed from V and 3 bases from J, the gap between germline ends came to 10 bases. The full variable domain, completed using reference TRBV7-3 and TRBJ2-1, is GAGVSQTPSNKVTEKGKYVELRCDPISGHTALYWYRQSLGQGPEFLIYFQGTGAADDSGLPNDRFFAVRPEGSVSTLKIQRTERGDSAVYLCATGAGYNEQFFGPGTRLTVL.

With respect to this clone: Germline is not matched at one junction end, which may reflect a read error. The J gene is TRBJ2-1, the V gene TRBV7-7; TRBD2 aligns across 14 bases. The CDR3 spans 15 residues. Looked up from germline, CDR1 is SSHAT and CDR2 is FNYEAQ (reference sequence). CDR3 in amino acids: CASSLGLAGADEQFF. The CDR3 nucleotides read TGTGCTAGCAGCCTGGGACTAGCGGGAGCCGATGAGCAGTTCTTC. The entire variable domain, with the rest obtained from reference TRBV7-7 and TRBJ2-1, is as follows: GAGVSQSPRYKVTKRGQDVTLRCDPISSHATLYWYQQALGQGPEFLTYFNYEAQPDKSGLPSDRFSAERPEGSISTLTIQRTEQRDSAMYRCASSLGLAGADEQFFGPGTRLTVL.

The rearrangement joins TRBV9 to TRBJ2-7; 7 positions match TRBD2. V shed 0 bases and J 3 bases; nucleotides not matched to a gene: 6. The V gene's germline CDR1 is SGDLS and CDR2 YYNGEE. CDR3 length: 15 amino acids. The CDR3 loop is CASSVAPGTIYEQYF. The CDR3 nucleotides read TGTGCCAGCAGCGTAGCGCCAGGGACTATCTACGAGCAGTACTTC.

The genes are TRBV10-3 and TRBJ1-4; 9 bases fit TRBD1. CDR3 length: 15 residues. CDR1 and CDR2 (germline): ENHRY, SYGVKD. J gave up 5 bases and V 3 bases, and 4 bases lay outside the gene matches. The CDR3 sequence is CAISEQGAENEKLFF. CDR3 in DNA: TGTGCCATCAGTGAACAGGGGGCAGAGAATGAAAAACTGTTTTTT.

This sequence joins TRBV28 and TRBJ2-7; possibly TRBD2 for D (6 bases). The CDR3 covers 12 residues. Trimming pared 10 bases from V and 3 bases from J, leaving 13 bases between. The V gene's germline CDR1 is MDHEN and CDR2 SYDVKM. CDR3 sequence reads: CATGVGIYEQYF. CDR3 DNA sequence: TGTGCCACGGGAGTTGGGATCTACGAGCAGTACTTC.

The rearrangement joins TRBV5-1 to TRBJ1-5; D possibly corresponds to TRBD1 (5 bases). The CDR3 has 14 amino acids. Germline V gene sequence: CDR1 SGHRS, CDR2 YFSETQ. With 0 bases removed from V and 2 bases from J, the gap between germline ends came to 6 bases. CDR3 bases: TGCGCCAGCAGCTTGGTAGGGGGCAATCAGCCCCAGCATTTT. Translated: CASSLVGGNQPQHF.

The chain has TRBV19 and TRBJ2-1; 13 bases are shared with TRBD2. The CDR3 sequence is 14 residues long. The V and J ends lost 5 bases and 15 bases, in that order; junction bases with no gene match: 10. Looked up from germline, CDR1 is LNHDA and CDR2 is SQIVND (reference sequence). CDR3 sequence reads: CASSVTTSGRAWFF. Here the CDR3 DNA reads TGTGCCAGTAGTGTGACCACTAGCGGGAGGGCCTGGTTCTTC.

V gene TRBV30 combines with J gene TRBJ2-5; 7 bases are shared with TRBD1. J was trimmed by 2 bases and V by 1 base; bases with no gene match: 4. This CDR3 contains 14 residues. CDR1 GTSNPN and CDR2 SVGIG come from the germline V gene (reference sequence). The CDR3 protein is CAWSAQTGQETQYF. The CDR3 nucleotides read TGTGCCTGGAGTGCCCAGACAGGGCAAGAGACCCAGTACTTC.

The chain joins TRBV19 to TRBJ1-1; 7 bases fit TRBD1. V shed 6 bases, J shed 11 bases, and the junction held 24 bases outside the gene matches. Germline CDR1 is LNHDA and CDR2 is SQIVND (reference sequence). This CDR3 spans 17 amino acids. The CDR3 is CASRGPFEGAPYVEAFF. DNA of the CDR3: TGTGCCAGTAGGGGCCCATTCGAGGGGGCGCCCTATGTTGAGGCTTTCTTT.

This clone was recorded once. J is TRBJ2-1 and V is TRBV9, with 14 bases fitting TRBD2. The CDR3 extends over 15 amino acids. The V segment lost 4 bases and the J segment 9 bases; nucleotides outside the gene matches: 6. Germline CDR1 reads SGDLS; CDR2 reads YYNGEE. CDR3 sequence: CASSPRLAGGGEQFF. In DNA, the CDR3 is TGTGCCAGCAGCCCTCGACTAGCGGGAGGGGGTGAGCAGTTCTTC. Variable domain in full (rest from reference TRBV9 and TRBJ2-1): DSGVTQTPKHLITATGQRVTLRCSPRSGDLSVYWYQQSLDQGLQFLIQYYNGEERAKGNILERFSAQQFPDLHSELNLSSLELGDSALYFCASSPRLAGGGEQFFGPGTRLTVL.

V and J are TRBV19 and TRBJ2-3, with 9 bases lining up with TRBD1. V gave up 8 bases and J gave up 4 bases; unmatched junction bases: 10. The CDR3 has 15 amino acids. Germline V gene data show CDR1 as LNHDA and CDR2 as SQIVND (reference sequence). The CDR3 reads CASGPGQGLPDTQYF. CDR3 sequence (DNA): TGTGCCAGTGGACCGGGACAGGGTCTGCCAGATACGCAGTATTTT.

The chain carries TRBV2 and TRBJ2-7; the D is unclear. Germline assignment: CDR1 SNHLY and CDR2 FYNNEI. Trimming removed 2 bases from V and 2 bases from J, with 7 bases in between. This CDR3 has 13 residues. The CDR3 spells CASSEQPTYEQYF. CDR3 coding DNA: TGTGCCAGCAGTGAACAGCCAACCTACGAGCAGTACTTC.

The chain combines TRBV29-1 with TRBJ1-1, with 11 bases aligning to TRBD1. V shed 8 bases and J 6 bases; nucleotides not matched to a gene: 8. The CDR3 covers 13 residues. Germline V gene sequence: CDR1 SQVTM, CDR2 ANQGSEA. The CDR3 region has the DNA TGCAGCACGTGGACAGGGGGCATGCCTGAAGCTTTCTTT. The encoded protein is CSTWTGGMPEAFF.

This chain links TRBV23-1 with TRBJ2-1; 7 positions agree with TRBD1. TRBV23-1 is an ORF, with its function uncertain. The CDR3 covers 17 residues. V lost 0 bases, J lost 15 bases, and 20 bases stayed unmatched. Here the CDR3 DNA reads TGCGCCAGCAGTCAATCACCAACCAAACCGGGACAGAGAAATCGGTTCTTC. Its translation: CASSQSPTKPGQRNRFF.

This chain uses TRBV5-1 with TRBJ2-1; TRBD2 matches 10 bases. This CDR3 has 17 amino acids. Losses at the gene ends were 5 bases for V and 3 bases for J; bases not matched to a gene: 11. The V gene's germline CDR1 is SGHRS and CDR2 YFSETQ. CDR3 in amino acids: CASRSSTGTSVYNEQFF. CDR3 coding DNA: TGCGCCAGCAGATCGTCCACCGGGACTAGCGTCTACAATGAGCAGTTCTTC.

The chain links TRBV14 to TRBJ2-7; 10 bases line up with TRBD2. V trimming: 2 bases; J trimming: 2 bases; junction bases outside the gene matches: 9. The CDR3 length is 17 residues. Germline CDR1 reads SGHDN; CDR2 reads FVKESK. The CDR3 DNA reads TGTGCCAGCAGCCAAAGGACTAGCGGATACGAAACCTACGAGCAGTACTTC. Its translation: CASSQRTSGYETYEQYF.

The V and J genes are TRBV7-2 and TRBJ2-5, with 12 bases that match TRBD2. The V gene's germline CDR1 is SGHTA and CDR2 FQGNSA. The CDR3 totals 16 residues. The ends lost 4 bases at V and 4 bases at J; junction bases unmatched: 7. CDR3 DNA sequence: TGTGCCAGCAGCTCGACTAGCGGGAGAGGAAGAGAGACCCAGTACTTC. As protein: CASSSTSGRGRETQYF.

The rearrangement joins TRBV27 to TRBJ1-2; 8 positions match TRBD1. There are 13 residues in the CDR3. Germline CDR1 is MNHEY and CDR2 is SMNVEV (reference sequence). Germline trimming cut 3 bases from V and 6 bases from J; bases unmatched to any gene: 3. CDR3 nucleotide sequence: TGTGCCAGCAGTTTTATGACAGGGGATGGCTACACCTTC. Translated, it gives CASSFMTGDGYTF.

This rearrangement joins TRBV7-9 to TRBJ2-5; the D is unclear. Looked up from germline, CDR1 is SEHNR and CDR2 is FQNEAQ (reference sequence). V lost 6 bases and J lost 0, with 11 bases in between. The CDR3 runs 14 residues. This chain's CDR3 is CASSQGRDQETQYF. In DNA, the CDR3 is TGTGCCAGCAGTCAAGGGCGAGACCAAGAGACCCAGTACTTC.